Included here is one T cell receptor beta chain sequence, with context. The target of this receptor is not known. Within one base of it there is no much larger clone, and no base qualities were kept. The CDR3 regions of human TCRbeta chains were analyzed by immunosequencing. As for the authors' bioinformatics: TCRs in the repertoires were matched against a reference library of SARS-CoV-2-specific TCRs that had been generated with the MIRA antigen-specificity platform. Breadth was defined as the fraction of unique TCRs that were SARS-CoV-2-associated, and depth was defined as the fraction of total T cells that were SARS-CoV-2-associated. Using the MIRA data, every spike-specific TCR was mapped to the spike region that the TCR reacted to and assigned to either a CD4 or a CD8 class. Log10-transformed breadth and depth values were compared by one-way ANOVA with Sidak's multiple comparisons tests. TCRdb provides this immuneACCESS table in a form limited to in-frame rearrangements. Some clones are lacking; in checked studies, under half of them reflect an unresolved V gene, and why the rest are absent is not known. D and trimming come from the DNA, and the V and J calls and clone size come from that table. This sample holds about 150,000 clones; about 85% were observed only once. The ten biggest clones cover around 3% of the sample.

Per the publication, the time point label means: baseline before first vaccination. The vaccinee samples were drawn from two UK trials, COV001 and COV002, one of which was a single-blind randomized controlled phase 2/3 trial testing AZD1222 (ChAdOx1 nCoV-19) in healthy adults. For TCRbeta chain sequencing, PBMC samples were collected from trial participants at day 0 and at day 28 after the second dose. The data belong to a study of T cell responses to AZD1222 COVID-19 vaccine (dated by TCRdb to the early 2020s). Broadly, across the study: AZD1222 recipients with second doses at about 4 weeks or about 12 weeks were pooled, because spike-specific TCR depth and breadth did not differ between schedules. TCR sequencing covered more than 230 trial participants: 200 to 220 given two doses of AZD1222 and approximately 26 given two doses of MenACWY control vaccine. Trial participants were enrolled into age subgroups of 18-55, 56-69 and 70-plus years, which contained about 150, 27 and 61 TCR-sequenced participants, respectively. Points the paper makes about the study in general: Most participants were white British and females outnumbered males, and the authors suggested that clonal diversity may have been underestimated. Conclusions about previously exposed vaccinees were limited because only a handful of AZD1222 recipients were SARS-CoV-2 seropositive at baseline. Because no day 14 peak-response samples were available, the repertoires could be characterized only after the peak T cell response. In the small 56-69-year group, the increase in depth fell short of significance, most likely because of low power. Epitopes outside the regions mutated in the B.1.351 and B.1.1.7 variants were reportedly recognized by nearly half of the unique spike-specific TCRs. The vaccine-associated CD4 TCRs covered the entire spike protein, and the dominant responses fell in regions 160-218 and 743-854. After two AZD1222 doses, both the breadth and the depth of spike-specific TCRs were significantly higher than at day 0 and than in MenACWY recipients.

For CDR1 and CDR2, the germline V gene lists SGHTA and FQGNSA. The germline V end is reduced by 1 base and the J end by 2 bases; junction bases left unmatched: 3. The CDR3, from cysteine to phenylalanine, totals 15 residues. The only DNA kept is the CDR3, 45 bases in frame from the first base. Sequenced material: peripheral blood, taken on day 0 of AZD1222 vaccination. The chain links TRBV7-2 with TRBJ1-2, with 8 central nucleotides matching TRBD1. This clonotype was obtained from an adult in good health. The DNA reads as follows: TGTGCCAGCAGCTTAGACAGGGGGGGAAACTATGGCTACACCTTC. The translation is CASSLDRGGNYGYTF.